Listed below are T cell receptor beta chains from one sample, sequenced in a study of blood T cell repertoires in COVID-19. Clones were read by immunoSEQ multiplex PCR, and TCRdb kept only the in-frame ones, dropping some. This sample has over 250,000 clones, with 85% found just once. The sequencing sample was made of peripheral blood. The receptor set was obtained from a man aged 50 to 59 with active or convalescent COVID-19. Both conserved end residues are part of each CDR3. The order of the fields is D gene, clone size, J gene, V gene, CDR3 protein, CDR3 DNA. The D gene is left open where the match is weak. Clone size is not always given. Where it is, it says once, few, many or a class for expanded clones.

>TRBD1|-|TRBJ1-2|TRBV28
CASTPLTGVSGNYGYTF
TGTGCCAGCACCCCGTTGACAGGGGTTAGTGGAAACTATGGCTACACCTTC
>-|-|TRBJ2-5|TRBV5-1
CASSLQEARGETQYF
TGCGCCAGCAGCTTACAGGAAGCTAGGGGAGAGACCCAGTACTTC
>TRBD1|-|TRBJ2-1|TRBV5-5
CASSLIGQEKDEQFF
TGTGCCAGCAGCTTGATCGGACAGGAGAAGGATGAGCAGTTCTTC
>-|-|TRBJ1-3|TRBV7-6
CASSLGTNSGNTIYF
TGTGCCAGCAGCTTGGGGACAAATTCTGGAAACACCATATATTTT
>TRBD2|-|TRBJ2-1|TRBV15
CATSRGKREGSNEQFF
TGTGCCACCAGCAGAGGCAAGCGGGAGGGAAGCAATGAGCAGTTCTTC
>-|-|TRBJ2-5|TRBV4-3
CASSQGPLDQETQYF
TGCGCCAGCAGCCAAGGGCCGCTGGACCAAGAGACCCAGTACTTC
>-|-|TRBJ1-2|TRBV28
CASSLQDYGYTF
TGTGCCAGCAGTCTACAGGATTATGGCTACACCTTC
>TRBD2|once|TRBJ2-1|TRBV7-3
CASSSYGRGDEQFF
TGTGCCAGCAGCTCGTACGGGAGGGGTGATGAGCAGTTCTTC
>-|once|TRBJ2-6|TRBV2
CAGGLLSSGANVLTF
TGTGCCGGAGGGCTGCTCAGCTCTGGGGCCAACGTCCTGACTTTC
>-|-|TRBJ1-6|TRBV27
CASSLGGSYNSPLHF
TGTGCCAGCAGCCTGGGGGGCTCCTATAATTCACCCCTCCACTTT
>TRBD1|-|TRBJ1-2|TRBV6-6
CASRESGTGGNGYTF
TGTGCCAGCAGGGAGTCGGGGACAGGCGGTAATGGCTACACCTTC
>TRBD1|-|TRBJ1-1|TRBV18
CASSLRPTGAATEAFF
TGTGCCAGCTCACTTCGCCCGACAGGGGCAGCCACTGAAGCTTTCTTT
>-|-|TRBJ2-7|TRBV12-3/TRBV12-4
CASRDSPSYEQYF
TGTGCCAGCAGGGACAGTCCCTCCTACGAGCAGTACTTC
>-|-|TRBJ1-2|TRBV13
CASSPLRTAYYGYTF
TGTGCCAGCAGCCCCCTCCGGACAGCCTACTATGGCTACACCTTC